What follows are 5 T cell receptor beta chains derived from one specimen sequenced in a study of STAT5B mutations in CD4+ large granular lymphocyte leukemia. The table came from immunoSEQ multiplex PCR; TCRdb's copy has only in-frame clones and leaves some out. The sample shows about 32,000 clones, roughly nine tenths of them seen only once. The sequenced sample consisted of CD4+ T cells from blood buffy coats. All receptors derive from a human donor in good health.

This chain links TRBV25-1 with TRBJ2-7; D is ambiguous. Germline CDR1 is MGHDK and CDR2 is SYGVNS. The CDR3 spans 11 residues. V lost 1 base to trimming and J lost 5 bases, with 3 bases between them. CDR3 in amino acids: CASSEFDEQYF. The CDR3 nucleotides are TGTGCCAGCAGTGAATTCGACGAGCAGTACTTC.

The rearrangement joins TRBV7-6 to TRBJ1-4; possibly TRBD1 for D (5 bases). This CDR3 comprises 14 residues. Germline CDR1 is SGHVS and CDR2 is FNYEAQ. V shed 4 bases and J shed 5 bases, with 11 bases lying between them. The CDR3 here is CASSSTETNEKLFF. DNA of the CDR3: TGTGCCAGCAGCTCGACAGAAACAAATGAAAAACTGTTTTTT.

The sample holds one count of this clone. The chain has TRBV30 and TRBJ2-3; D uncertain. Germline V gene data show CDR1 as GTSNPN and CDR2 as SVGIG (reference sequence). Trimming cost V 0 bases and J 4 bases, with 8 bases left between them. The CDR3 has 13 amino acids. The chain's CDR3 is CAWSVRSADTQYF. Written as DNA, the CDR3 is TGTGCCTGGAGTGTACGGAGTGCAGATACGCAGTATTTT.

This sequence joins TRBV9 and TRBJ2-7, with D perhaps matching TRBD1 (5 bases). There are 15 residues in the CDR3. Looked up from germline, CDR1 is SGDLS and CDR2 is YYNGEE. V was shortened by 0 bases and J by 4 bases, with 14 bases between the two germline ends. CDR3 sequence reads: CASSVDAGPGYEQYF. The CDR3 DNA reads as TGTGCCAGCAGCGTAGACGCAGGGCCTGGGTACGAGCAGTACTTC.

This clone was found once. The CDR3 nucleotides are TGTGCCAGCGCACAGGGCTCTGGAAACACCATATATTTT. Encoded protein: CASAQGSGNTIYF. The V call is TRBV19, the J call TRBJ1-3; tentative D call: TRBD1 (6 bases). V was trimmed by 9 bases and J by 0 bases, leaving 9 bases between them. CDR1 and CDR2 from the germline V gene are LNHDA and SQIVND (reference sequence). The CDR3 consists of 13 residues.